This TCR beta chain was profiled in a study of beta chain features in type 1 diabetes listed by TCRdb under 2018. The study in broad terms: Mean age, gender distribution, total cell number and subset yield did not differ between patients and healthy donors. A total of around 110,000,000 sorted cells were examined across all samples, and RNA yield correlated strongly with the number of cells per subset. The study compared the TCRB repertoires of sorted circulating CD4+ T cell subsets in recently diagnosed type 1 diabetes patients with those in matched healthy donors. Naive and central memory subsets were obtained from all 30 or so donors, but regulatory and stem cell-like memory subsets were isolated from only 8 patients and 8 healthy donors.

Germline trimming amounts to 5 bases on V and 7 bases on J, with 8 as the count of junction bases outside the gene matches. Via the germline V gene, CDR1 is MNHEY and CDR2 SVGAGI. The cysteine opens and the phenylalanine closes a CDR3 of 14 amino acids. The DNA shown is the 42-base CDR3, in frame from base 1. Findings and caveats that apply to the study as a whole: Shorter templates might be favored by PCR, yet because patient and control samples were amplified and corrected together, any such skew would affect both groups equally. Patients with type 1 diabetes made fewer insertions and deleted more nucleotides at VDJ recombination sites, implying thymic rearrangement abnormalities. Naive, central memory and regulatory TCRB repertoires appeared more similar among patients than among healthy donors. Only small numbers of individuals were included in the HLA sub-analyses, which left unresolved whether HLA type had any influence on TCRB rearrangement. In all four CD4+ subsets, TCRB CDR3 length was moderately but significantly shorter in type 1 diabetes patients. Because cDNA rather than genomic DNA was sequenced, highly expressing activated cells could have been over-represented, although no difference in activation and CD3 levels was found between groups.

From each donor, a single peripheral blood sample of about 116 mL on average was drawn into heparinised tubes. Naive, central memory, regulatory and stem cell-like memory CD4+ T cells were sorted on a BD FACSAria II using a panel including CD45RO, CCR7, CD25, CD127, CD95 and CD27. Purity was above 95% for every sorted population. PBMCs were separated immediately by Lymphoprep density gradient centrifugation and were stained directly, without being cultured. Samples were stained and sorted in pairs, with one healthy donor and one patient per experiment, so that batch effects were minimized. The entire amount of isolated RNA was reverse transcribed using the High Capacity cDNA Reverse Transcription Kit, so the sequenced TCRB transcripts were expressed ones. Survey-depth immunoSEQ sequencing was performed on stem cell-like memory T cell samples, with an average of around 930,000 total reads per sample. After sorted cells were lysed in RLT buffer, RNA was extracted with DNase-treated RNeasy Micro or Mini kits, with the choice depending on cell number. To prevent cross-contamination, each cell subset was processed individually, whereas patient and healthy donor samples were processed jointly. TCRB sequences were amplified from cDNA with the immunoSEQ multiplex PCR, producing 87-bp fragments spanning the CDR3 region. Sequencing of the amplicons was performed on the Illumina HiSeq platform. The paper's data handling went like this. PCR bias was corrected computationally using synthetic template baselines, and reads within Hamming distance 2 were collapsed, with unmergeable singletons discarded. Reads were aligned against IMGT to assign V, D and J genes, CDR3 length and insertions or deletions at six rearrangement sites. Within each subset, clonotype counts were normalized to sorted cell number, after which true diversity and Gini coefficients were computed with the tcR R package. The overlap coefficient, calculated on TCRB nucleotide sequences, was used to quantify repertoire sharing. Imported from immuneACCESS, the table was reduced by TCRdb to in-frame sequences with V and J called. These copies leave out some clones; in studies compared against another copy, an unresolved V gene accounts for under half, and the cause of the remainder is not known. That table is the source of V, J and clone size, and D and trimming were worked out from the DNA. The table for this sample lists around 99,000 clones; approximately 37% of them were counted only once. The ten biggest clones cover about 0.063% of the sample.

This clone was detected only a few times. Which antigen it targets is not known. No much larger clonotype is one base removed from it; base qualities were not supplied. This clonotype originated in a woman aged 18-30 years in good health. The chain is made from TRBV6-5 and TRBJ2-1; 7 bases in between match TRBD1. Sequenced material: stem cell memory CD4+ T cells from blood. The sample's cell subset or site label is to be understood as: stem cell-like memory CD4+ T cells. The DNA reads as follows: TGTGCCAGCAGTCCCCCGACAGGGAAAAATGAGCAGTTCTTC. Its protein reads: CASSPPTGKNEQFF.